This is a list of T cell receptor beta chains from one sample in a study of shared clonotypes between healthy human individuals. Data came from immunoSEQ multiplex PCR; TCRdb stores just in-frame clones and leaves some out. Altogether some 2 million clones are present, approximately 95% being singletons, with the ten largest covering more than 0.1%. Sample: naive CD4+ T cells sorted from blood. Source of these receptors: a man between 18 and 35 years old in good health. The CDR3 runs from the conserved cysteine through the conserved F or W. The order of the fields is V gene, D gene, J gene, clone size, CDR3 protein, CDR3 DNA. A D gene is named only where the DNA matches it firmly. A row's size may be missing; if present it is once, few, many or a size class.

TRBV4-1	NA	TRBJ1-2	NA	CASSKEDRNYGYTF	TGCGCCAGCAGCAAGGAAGACAGGAACTATGGCTACACCTTC
TRBV6-5	TRBD1	TRBJ1-2	once	CASSSLTGTNGYTF	TGTGCCAGCAGTTCCTTGACAGGGACAAACGGCTACACCTTC
TRBV7-8	NA	TRBJ2-7	NA	CASSFRTPYEQYF	TGTGCCAGCAGCTTCCGCACTCCCTACGAGCAGTACTTC
TRBV6-5	NA	TRBJ1-1	NA	CASSYSGGRTEAFF	TGTGCCAGCAGTTACTCCGGGGGGCGCACTGAAGCTTTCTTT
TRBV5-1	NA	TRBJ2-4	NA	CASSHGTGAKNIQYF	TGCGCCAGCAGCCACGGCACGGGAGCCAAAAACATTCAGTACTTC
TRBV28	TRBD1	TRBJ1-1	NA	CASSFTTDRTGGVNTEAFF	TGTGCCAGCAGTTTCACCACGGACAGGACCGGAGGGGTGAACACTGAAGCTTTCTTT
TRBV18	NA	TRBJ2-7	NA	CASSPPSTYEQYF	TGTGCCAGCTCACCACCTTCTACCTACGAGCAGTACTTC
TRBV18	NA	TRBJ2-2	NA	CASSPPGLGTGELFF	TGTGCCAGCTCACCACCAGGGTTGGGCACCGGGGAGCTGTTTTTT
TRBV6-6	NA	TRBJ2-2	NA	CASTPGPFTGELFF	TGTGCCAGCACCCCCGGGCCCTTCACCGGGGAGCTGTTTTTT
TRBV18	NA	TRBJ2-7	NA	CASSPGGLSSYEQYF	TGTGCCAGCTCACCAGGAGGGCTGAGCTCCTACGAGCAGTACTTC
TRBV5-1	NA	TRBJ2-5	NA	CASSLSNQETQYF	TGCGCCAGCAGCTTGTCGAACCAAGAGACCCAGTACTTC
TRBV30	TRBD1	TRBJ2-2	NA	CAWSVRRTGNTGELFF	TGTGCCTGGAGTGTACGTCGGACAGGGAACACCGGGGAGCTGTTTTTT
TRBV7-6	NA	TRBJ1-6	NA	CASSLDLIYNSPLHF	TGTGCCAGCAGCTTAGATCTGATCTATAATTCACCCCTCCACTTT
TRBV11-2	NA	TRBJ1-3	NA	CASSLVYSGNTIYF	TGTGCCAGCAGCTTAGTATATTCTGGAAACACCATATATTTT
TRBV7-9	TRBD1	TRBJ1-1	NA	CASSPEGAGGTEAFF	TGTGCCAGCAGCCCAGAAGGAGCAGGGGGCACTGAAGCTTTCTTT
TRBV25-1	NA	TRBJ2-1	NA	CASSKAGSNEQFF	TGTGCCAGCAGTAAGGCGGGTTCCAATGAGCAGTTCTTC
TRBV5-8	NA	TRBJ2-3	NA	CASSLAGRAADTQYF	TGTGCCAGCAGCTTGGCGGGCAGGGCGGCAGATACGCAGTATTTT
TRBV2	NA	TRBJ2-1	NA	CASRAWTGGAYNEQFF	TGTGCCAGCAGAGCGTGGACAGGAGGGGCCTACAATGAGCAGTTCTTC
TRBV2	TRBD1	TRBJ2-2	NA	CASSDDRGNTGELFF	TGTGCCAGCAGCGATGACAGGGGCAACACCGGGGAGCTGTTTTTT
TRBV30	TRBD1	TRBJ2-5	few	CAWGTGGAAQYF	TGTGCCTGGGGGACAGGGGGAGCGGCCCAGTACTTC
TRBV9	TRBD2	TRBJ2-1	NA	CASSSRLASLNEQFF	TGTGCCAGCAGCTCACGACTAGCTTCCCTTAATGAGCAGTTCTTC
TRBV18	NA	TRBJ2-7	NA	CASSPGTSGAVSNYEQYF	TGTGCCAGCTCACCCGGGACCTCCGGAGCGGTCTCTAACTACGAGCAGTACTTC
TRBV6-5	TRBD1	TRBJ2-7	NA	CASSGTGNTYEQYF	TGTGCCAGCAGCGGGACAGGCAATACCTACGAGCAGTACTTC
TRBV7-2	NA	TRBJ1-1	NA	CASSFRALEAFF	TGTGCCAGCAGCTTTAGGGCCCTAGAAGCTTTCTTT
TRBV27	NA	TRBJ1-4	NA	CASSFTGNEKLFF	TGTGCCAGCAGTTTTACAGGGAATGAAAAACTGTTTTTT
TRBV6-1	NA	TRBJ1-6	NA	CASREDWRSPLHF	TGTGCCAGCAGAGAGGATTGGCGTTCACCCCTCCACTTT
TRBV7-2	NA	TRBJ2-1	NA	CASSRAGKTYNEQFF	TGTGCCAGCAGCCGGGCAGGGAAGACCTACAATGAGCAGTTCTTC
TRBV7-9	TRBD2	TRBJ2-1	NA	CASSLATSGAPWQFF	TGTGCCAGCAGCTTAGCTACTAGCGGGGCCCCTTGGCAGTTCTTC
TRBV27	TRBD1	TRBJ2-3	NA	CASRYALGGADTQYF	TGTGCCAGCAGATACGCTCTAGGGGGCGCAGATACGCAGTATTTT
TRBV11-2	TRBD2	TRBJ2-1	NA	CASSSTSKRGDNEQFF	TGTGCCAGCAGCTCAACGTCTAAGCGGGGTGACAATGAGCAGTTCTTC
TRBV5-4	NA	TRBJ2-5	once	CASSSGWTEETQYF	TGTGCCAGCAGCTCCGGATGGACGGAAGAGACCCAGTACTTC
TRBV9	TRBD2	TRBJ2-7	NA	CASSVTGGPYEQYF	TGTGCCAGCAGCGTAACGGGGGGGCCCTACGAGCAGTACTTC
TRBV10-1	NA	TRBJ2-7	NA	CARGASASYEQYF	TGCGCCAGAGGGGCTAGCGCGTCCTACGAGCAGTACTTC
TRBV6-5	TRBD1	TRBJ2-7	NA	CASSYSIDRVNEQYF	TGTGCCAGCAGTTACTCGATTGACAGGGTCAACGAGCAGTACTTC
TRBV5-1	NA	TRBJ2-5	NA	CASKDGETQYF	TGCGCCAGCAAGGACGGGGAGACCCAGTACTTC
TRBV18	NA	TRBJ2-1	NA	CASSPPGRGRGNEQFF	TGTGCCAGCTCACCACCGGGCCGGGGGCGAGGGAATGAGCAGTTCTTC
TRBV20-1	NA	TRBJ2-1	NA	CSASGYNEQFF	TGCAGTGCTAGCGGCTACAATGAGCAGTTCTTC
TRBV27	TRBD1	TRBJ1-6	NA	CASSLRTGPYNSPLHF	TGTGCCAGCAGTCTACGGACAGGGCCCTATAATTCACCCCTCCACTTT
TRBV30	NA	TRBJ1-1	NA	CAWSVDGQRSAEAFF	TGTGCCTGGAGTGTCGACGGACAGAGGTCTGCTGAAGCTTTCTTT
TRBV28	TRBD1	TRBJ1-2	NA	CASSSPTSGTGFHGYTF	TGTGCCAGCAGTTCTCCAACATCCGGGACAGGGTTTCATGGCTACACCTTC
TRBV7-8	TRBD1	TRBJ1-5	NA	CASSGTGGNQPQHF	TGTGCCAGCAGCGGCACAGGGGGCAATCAGCCCCAGCATTTT
TRBV5-1	NA	TRBJ2-6	once	CASSTGHVSGANVLTF	TGCGCCAGCAGCACCGGACACGTCTCTGGGGCCAACGTCCTGACTTTC
TRBV30	NA	TRBJ2-2	NA	CAWDSGVNTGELFF	TGTGCCTGGGATAGCGGAGTAAACACCGGGGAGCTGTTTTTT
TRBV25-1	TRBD2	TRBJ2-5	NA	CASSLAGVGETQYF	TGTGCCAGCAGTCTAGCGGGGGTTGGGGAGACCCAGTACTTC
TRBV5-4	TRBD2	TRBJ2-2	NA	CASSSGGPQQGNTGELFF	TGTGCCAGCAGCTCGGGGGGACCGCAGCAGGGGAACACCGGGGAGCTGTTTTTT
TRBV7-9	NA	TRBJ1-2	NA	CASSRLGRVGYTF	TGTGCCAGCAGCCGATTGGGTAGGGTTGGCTACACCTTC